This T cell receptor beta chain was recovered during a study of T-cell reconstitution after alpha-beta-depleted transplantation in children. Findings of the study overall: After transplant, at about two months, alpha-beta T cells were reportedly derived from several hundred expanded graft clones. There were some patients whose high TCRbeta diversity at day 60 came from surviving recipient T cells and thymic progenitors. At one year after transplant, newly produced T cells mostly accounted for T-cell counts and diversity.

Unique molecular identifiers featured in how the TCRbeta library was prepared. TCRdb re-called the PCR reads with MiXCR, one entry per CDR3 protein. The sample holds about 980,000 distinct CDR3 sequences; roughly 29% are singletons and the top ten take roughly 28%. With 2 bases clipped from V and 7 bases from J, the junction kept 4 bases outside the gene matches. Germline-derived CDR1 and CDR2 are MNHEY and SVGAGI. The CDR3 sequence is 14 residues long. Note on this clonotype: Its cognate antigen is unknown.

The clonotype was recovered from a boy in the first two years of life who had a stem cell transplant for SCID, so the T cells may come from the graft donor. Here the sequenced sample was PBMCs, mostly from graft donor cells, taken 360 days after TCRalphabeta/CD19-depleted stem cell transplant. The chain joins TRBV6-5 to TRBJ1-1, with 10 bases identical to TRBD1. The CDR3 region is CASSYDRDRGEAFF. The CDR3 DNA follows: TGTGCCAGCAGTTACGACCGGGACAGGGGTGAAGCTTTCTTT.